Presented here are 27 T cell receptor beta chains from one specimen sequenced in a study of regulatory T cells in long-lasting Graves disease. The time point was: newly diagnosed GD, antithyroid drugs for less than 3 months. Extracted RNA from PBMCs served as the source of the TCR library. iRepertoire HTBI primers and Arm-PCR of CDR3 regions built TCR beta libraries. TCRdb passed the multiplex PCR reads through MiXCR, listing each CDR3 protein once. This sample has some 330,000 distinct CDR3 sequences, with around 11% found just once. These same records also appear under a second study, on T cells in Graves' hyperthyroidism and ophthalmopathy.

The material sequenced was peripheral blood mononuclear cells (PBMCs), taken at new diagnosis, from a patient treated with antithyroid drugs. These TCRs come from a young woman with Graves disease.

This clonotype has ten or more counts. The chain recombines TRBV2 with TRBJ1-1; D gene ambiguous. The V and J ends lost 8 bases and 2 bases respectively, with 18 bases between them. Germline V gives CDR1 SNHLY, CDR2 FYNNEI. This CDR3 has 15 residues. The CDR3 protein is CASLPRRLRNTEAFF. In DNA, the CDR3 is TGTGCCAGCCTCCCCCGGCGTCTGAGAAACACTGAAGCTTTCTTT.

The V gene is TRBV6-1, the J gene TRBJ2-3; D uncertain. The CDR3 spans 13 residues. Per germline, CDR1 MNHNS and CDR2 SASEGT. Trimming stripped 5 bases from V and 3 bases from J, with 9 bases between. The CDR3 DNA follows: TGTGCCAGCAGTCCATACAAAACAGATACGCAGTATTTT. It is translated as CASSPYKTDTQYF.

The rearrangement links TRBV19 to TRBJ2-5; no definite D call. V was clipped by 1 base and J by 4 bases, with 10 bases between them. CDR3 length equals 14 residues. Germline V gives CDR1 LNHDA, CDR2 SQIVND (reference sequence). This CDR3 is CASSIVPGGETQYF. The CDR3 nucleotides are TGTGCCAGTAGTATAGTTCCGGGTGGAGAGACCCAGTACTTC.

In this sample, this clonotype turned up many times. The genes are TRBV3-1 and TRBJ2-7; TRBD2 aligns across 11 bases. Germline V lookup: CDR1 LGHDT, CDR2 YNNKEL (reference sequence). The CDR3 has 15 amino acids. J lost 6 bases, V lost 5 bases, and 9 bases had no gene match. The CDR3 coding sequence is TGTGCCAGCAGCTTGATAGCGGGAGGGTACAGCGAGCAGTACTTC. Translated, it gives CASSLIAGGYSEQYF.

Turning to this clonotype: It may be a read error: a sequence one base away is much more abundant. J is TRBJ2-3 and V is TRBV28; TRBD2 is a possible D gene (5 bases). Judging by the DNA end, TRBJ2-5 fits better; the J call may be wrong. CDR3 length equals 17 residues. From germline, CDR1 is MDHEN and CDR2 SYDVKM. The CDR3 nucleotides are TGTGCCAGCAAATTCTCAGGACTTGGGGTTCATGGAGAGACCCAGTACTTC. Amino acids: CASKFSGLGVHGETQYF.

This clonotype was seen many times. The CDR3 DNA follows: TGCAGTGCTAGAGGGGGAGTAGCGGGAGGAGAGACCCAGTACTTC. It specifies CSARGGVAGGETQYF. V usage is TRBV20-1 and J usage is TRBJ2-5; 10 nucleotides match TRBD2. Germline CDR1 and CDR2: DFQATT and SNEGSKA (reference sequence). The CDR3 is 15 residues long. The ends lost 1 base at V and 4 bases at J; junction bases unmatched: 6.

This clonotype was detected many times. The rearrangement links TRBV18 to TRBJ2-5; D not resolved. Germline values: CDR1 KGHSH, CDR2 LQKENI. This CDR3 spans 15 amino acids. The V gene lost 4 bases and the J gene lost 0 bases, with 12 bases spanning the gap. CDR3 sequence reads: CASSLSRGYQETQYF. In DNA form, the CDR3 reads TGTGCCAGCTCACTCAGCCGTGGGTACCAAGAGACCCAGTACTTC.

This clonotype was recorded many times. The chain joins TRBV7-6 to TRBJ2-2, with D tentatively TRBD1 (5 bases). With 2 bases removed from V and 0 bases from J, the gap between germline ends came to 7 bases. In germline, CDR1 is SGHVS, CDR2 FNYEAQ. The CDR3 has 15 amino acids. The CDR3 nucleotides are TGTGCCAGCAGCTTACAGACAGCGAACACCGGGGAGCTGTTTTTT. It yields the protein CASSLQTANTGELFF.

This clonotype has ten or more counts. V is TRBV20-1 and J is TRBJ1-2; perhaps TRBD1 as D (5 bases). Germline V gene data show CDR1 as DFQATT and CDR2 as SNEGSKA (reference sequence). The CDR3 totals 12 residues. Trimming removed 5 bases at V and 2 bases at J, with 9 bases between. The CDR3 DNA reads TGCAGTGCTGCAGGGAGGAACTATGGCTACACCTTC. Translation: CSAAGRNYGYTF.

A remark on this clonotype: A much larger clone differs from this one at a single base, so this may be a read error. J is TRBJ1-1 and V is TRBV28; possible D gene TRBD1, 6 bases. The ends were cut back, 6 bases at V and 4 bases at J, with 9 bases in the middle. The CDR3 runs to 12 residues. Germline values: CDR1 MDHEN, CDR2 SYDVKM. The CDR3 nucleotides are TGTGCCAGCAGCCCGGGGGCCACTGAAGCTTTCTTT. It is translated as CASSPGATEAFF.

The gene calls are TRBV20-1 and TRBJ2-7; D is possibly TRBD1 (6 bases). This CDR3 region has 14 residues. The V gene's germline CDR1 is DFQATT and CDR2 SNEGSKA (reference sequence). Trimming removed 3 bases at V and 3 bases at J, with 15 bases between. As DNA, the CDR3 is TGCAGTGCTAGGCTTCGGCAGGGACACTACGAGCAGTACTTC. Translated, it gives CSARLRQGHYEQYF.

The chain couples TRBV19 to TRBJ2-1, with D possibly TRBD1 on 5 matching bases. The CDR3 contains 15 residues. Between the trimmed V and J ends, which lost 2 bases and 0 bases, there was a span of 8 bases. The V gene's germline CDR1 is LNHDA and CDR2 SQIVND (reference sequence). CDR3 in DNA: TGTGCCAGTAGTATACAGGGAAGCTCCTACAATGAGCAGTTCTTC. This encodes CASSIQGSSYNEQFF.

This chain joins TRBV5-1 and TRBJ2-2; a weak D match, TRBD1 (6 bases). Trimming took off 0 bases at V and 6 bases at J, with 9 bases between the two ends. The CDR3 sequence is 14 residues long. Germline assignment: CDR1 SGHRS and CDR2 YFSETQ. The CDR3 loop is CASSLATGPGELFF. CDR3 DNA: TGCGCCAGCAGCTTGGCCACAGGGCCCGGGGAGCTGTTTTTT.

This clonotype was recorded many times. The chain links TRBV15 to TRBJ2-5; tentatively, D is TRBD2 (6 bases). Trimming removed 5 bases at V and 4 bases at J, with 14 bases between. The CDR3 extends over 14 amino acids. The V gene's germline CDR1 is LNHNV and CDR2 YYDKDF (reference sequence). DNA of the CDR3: TGTGCCACCAGCCCACGGGGGAGGAGAGAGACCCAGTACTTC. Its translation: CATSPRGRRETQYF.

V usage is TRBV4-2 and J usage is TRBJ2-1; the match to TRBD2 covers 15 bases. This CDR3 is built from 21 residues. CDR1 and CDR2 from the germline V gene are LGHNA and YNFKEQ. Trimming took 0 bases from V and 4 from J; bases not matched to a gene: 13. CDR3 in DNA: TGTGCCAGCAGCCAAGAATCGTGGACTAGCGGGGGGGCAACCCTATACAATGAGCAGTTCTTC. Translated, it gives CASSQESWTSGGATLYNEQFF.

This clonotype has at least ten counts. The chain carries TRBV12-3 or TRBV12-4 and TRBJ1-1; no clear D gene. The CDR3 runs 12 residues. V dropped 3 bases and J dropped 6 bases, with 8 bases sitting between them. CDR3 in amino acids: CASSLGYPEAFF. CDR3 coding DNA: TGTGCCAGCAGTTTGGGTTACCCTGAAGCTTTCTTT.

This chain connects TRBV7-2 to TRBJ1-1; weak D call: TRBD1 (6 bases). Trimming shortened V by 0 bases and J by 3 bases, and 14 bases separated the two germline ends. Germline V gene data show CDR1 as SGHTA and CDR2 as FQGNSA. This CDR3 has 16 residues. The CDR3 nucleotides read TGTGCCAGCAGCTTAGCACCAGGGGCAGGGTACACTGAAGCTTTCTTT. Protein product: CASSLAPGAGYTEAFF.

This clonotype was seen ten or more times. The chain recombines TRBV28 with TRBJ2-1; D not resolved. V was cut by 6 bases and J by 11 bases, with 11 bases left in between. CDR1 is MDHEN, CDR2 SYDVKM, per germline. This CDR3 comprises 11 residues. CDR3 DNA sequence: TGTGCCAGCAGCCCGGCCGCGAAGCAGTTCTTC. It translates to CASSPAAKQFF.

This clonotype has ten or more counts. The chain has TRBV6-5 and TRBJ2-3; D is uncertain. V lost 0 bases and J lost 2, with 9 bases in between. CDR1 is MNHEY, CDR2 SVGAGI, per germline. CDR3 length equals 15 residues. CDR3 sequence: CASSYSFSSTDTQYF. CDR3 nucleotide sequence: TGTGCCAGCAGTTACTCGTTTTCGTCCACAGATACGCAGTATTTT.

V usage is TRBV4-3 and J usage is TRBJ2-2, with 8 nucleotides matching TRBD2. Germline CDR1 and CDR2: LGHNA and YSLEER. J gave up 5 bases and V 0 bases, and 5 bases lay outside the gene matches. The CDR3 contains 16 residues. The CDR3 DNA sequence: TGCGCCAGCAGCCAAGATCCAGCGGGGGAGACCGGGGAGCTGTTTTTT. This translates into CASSQDPAGETGELFF.

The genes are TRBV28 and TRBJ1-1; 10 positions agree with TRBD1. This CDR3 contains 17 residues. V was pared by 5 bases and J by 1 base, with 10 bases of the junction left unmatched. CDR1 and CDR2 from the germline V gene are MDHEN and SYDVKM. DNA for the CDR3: TGTGCCAGCAGTGCACCCGGGACAGGGGTTGGGAACACTGAAGCTTTCTTT. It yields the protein CASSAPGTGVGNTEAFF.

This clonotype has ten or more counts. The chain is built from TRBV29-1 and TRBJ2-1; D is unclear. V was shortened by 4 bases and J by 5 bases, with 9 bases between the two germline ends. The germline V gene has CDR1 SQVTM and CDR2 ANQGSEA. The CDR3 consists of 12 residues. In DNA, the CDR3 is TGCAGCGTTGTTCGGTCACACAATGAGCAGTTCTTC. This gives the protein CSVVRSHNEQFF.

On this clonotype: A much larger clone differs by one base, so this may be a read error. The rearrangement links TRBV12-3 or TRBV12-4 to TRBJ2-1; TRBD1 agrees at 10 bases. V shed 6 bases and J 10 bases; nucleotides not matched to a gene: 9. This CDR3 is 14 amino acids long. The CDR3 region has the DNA TGTGCCAGCAGGGCTCCGGGACAGGGGTACGAGCAGTTCTTC. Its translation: CASRAPGQGYEQFF.

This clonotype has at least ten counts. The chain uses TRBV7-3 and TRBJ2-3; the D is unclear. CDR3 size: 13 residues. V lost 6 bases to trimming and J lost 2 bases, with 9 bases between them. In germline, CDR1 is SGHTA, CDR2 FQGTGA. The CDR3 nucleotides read TGTGCCAGCAGTCACAGTTCCACAGATACGCAGTATTTT. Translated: CASSHSSTDTQYF.

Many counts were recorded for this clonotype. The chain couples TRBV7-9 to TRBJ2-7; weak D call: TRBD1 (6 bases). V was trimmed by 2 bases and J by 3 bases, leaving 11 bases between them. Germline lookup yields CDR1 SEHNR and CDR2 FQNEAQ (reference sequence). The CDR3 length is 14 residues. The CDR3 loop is CASSLTQGLYEQYF. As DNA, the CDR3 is TGTGCCAGCAGCTTAACACAGGGTCTCTACGAGCAGTACTTC.

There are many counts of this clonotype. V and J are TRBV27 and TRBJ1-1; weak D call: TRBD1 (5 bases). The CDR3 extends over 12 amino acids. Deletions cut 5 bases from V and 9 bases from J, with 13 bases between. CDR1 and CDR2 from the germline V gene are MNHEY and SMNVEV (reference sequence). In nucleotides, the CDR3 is TGTGCCAGCAGTCTCAACCGGGACCAAGCTTTCTTT. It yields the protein CASSLNRDQAFF.

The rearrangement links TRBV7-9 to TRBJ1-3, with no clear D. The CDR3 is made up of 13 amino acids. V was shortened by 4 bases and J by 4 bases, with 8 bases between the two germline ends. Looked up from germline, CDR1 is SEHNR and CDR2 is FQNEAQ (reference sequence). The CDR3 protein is CASSSLRGNTIYF. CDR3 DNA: TGTGCCAGCAGCTCCCTTCGCGGAAACACCATATATTTT. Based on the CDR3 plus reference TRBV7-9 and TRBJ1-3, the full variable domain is DTGVSQNPRHKITKRGQNVTFRCDPISEHNRLYWYRQTLGQGPEFLTYFQNEAQLEKSRLLSDRFSAERPKGSFSTLEIQRTEQGDSAMYLCASSSLRGNTIYFGEGSWLTVV.